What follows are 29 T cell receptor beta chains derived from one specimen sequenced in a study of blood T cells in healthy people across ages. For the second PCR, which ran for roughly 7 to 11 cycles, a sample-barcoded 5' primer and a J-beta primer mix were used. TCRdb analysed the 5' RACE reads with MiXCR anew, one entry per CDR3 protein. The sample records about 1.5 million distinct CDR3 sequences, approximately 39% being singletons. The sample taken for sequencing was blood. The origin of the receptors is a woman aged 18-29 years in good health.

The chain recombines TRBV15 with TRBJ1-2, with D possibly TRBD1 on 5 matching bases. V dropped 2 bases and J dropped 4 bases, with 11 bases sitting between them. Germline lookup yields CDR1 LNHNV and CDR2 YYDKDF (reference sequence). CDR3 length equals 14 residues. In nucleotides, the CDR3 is TGTGCCACCAGCAGACATGACAGAATCTATGGCTACACCTTC. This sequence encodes CATSRHDRIYGYTF. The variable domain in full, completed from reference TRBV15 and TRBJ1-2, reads DAMVIQNPRYQVTQFGKPVTLSCSQTLNHNVMYWYQQKSSQAPKLLFHYYDKDFNNEADTPDNFQSRRPNTSFCFLDIRSPGLGDTAMYLCATSRHDRIYGYTFGSGTRLTVV.

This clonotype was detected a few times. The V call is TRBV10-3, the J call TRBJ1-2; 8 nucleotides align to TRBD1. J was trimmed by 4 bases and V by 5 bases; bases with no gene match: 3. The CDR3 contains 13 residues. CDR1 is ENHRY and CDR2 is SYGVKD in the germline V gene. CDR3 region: CAISQTGVYGYTF. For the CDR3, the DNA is TGTGCCATCAGTCAGACAGGGGTCTATGGCTACACCTTC.

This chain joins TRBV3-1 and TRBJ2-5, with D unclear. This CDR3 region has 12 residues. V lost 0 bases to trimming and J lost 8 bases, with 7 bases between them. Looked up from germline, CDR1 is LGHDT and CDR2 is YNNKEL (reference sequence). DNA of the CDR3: TGTGCCAGCAGCCAAGAGTGGAGAACCCAGTACTTC. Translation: CASSQEWRTQYF.

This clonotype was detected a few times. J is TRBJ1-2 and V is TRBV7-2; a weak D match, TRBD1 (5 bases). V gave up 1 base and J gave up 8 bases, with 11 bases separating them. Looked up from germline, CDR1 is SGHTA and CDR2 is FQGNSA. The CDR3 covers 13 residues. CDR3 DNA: TGTGCCAGCAGCTTAGAACGGGGGACCGGCTACACCTTC. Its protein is CASSLERGTGYTF.

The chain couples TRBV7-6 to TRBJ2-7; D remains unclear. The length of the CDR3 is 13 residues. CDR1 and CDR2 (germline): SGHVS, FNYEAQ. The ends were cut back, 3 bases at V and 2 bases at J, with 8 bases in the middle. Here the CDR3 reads CASSFRTTYEQYF. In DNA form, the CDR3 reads TGTGCCAGCAGCTTCCGTACAACCTACGAGCAGTACTTC.

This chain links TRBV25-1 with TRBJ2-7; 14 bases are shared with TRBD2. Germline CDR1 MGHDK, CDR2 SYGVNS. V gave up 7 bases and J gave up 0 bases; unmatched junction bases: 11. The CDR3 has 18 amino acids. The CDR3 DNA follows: TGTGCCAGCACTCCGCGACTAGCGGGAGGGCCGAGCTCCTACGAGCAGTACTTC. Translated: CASTPRLAGGPSSYEQYF.

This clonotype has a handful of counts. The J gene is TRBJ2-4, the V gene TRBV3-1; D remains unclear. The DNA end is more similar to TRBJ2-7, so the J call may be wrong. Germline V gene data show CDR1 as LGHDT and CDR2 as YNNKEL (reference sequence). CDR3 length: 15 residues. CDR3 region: CASSQDLGNRYEQYF. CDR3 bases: TGTGCCAGCAGCCAAGATCTAGGGAATAGATACGAGCAGTACTTC.

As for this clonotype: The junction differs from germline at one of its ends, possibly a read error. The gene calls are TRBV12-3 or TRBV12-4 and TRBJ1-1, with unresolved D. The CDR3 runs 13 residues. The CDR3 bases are TGTGCCGGCAGTACAGTGTTAAACACTGAAGCTTTCTTT. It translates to CAGSTVLNTEAFF.

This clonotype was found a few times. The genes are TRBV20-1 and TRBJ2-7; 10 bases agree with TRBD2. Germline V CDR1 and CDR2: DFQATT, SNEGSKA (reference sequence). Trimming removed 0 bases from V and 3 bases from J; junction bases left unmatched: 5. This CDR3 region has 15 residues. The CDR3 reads CSARDMLAGVYEQYF. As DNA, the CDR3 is TGCAGTGCTAGAGATATGCTAGCGGGGGTCTACGAGCAGTACTTC.

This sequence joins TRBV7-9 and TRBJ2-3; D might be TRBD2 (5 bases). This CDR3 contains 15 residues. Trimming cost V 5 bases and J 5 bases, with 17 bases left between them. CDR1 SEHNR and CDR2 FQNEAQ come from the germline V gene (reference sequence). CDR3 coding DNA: TGTGCCAGCAGCCCACTAGGTGGGATTGGAGATACGCAGTATTTT. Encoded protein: CASSPLGGIGDTQYF.

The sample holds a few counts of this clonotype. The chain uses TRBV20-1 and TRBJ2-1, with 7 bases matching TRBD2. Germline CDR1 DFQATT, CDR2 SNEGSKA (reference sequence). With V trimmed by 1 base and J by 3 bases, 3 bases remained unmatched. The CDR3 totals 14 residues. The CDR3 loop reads CSARASGFYNEQFF. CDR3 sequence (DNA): TGCAGTGCTAGAGCTAGCGGCTTCTACAATGAGCAGTTCTTC.

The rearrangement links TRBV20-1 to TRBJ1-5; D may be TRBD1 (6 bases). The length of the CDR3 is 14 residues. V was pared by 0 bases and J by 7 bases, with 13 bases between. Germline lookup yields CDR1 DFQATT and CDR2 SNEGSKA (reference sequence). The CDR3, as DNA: TGCAGTGCTAGAGATCAGGGGTTGAACCAGCCCCAGCATTTT. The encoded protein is CSARDQGLNQPQHF.

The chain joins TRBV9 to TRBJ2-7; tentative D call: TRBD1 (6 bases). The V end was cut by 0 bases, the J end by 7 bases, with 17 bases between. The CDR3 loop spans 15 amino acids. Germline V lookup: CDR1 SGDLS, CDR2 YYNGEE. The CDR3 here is CASSVGQDPLREQYF. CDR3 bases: TGTGCCAGCAGCGTAGGACAGGATCCCCTACGGGAGCAGTACTTC.

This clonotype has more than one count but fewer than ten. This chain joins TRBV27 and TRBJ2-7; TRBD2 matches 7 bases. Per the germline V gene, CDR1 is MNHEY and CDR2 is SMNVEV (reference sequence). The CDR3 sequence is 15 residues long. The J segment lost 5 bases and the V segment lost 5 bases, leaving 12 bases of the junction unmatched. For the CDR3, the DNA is TGTGCCAGCAGTATCCTCGGTGCGGGAGATAACGAGCAGTACTTC. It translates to CASSILGAGDNEQYF.

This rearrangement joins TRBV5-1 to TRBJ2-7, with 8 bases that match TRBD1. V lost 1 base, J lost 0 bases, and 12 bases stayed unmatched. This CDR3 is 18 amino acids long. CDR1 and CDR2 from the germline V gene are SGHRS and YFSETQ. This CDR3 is CASSLRGRGRRSSYEQYF. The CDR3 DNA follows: TGCGCCAGCAGCTTGAGGGGCAGGGGGCGTCGTTCCTCCTACGAGCAGTACTTC.

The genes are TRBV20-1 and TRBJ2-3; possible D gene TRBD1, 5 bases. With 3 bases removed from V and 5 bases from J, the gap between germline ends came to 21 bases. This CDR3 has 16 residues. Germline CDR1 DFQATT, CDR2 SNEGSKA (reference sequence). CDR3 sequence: CSASVKLGLPVDTQYF. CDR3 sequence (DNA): TGCAGTGCTAGCGTTAAATTGGGGCTCCCTGTAGATACGCAGTATTTT.

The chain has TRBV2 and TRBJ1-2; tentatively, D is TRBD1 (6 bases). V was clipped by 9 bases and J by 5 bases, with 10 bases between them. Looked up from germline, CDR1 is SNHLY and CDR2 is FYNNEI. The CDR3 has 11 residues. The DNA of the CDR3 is TGTGCCAGGAGGGGGGAATATGGCTACACCTTC. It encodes CARRGEYGYTF.

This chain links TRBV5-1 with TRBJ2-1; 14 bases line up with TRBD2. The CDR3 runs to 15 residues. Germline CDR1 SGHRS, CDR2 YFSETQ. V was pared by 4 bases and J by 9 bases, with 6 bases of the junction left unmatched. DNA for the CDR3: TGCGCCAGCAGCGCGGGACTAGCGGGAGTAGGTGAGCAGTTCTTC. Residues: CASSAGLAGVGEQFF.

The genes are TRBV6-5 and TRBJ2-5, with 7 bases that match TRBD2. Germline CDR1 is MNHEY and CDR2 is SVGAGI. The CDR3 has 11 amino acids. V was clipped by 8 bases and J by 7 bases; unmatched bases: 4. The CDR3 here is CASGGSGTQYF. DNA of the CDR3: TGTGCCAGCGGCGGGAGTGGGACCCAGTACTTC.

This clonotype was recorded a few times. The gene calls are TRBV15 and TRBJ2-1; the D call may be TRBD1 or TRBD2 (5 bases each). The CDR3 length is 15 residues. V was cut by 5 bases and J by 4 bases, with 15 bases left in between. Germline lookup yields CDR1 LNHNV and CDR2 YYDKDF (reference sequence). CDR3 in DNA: TGTGCCACCAGCCCCGGTGGGACCAGATACAATGAGCAGTTCTTC. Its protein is CATSPGGTRYNEQFF.

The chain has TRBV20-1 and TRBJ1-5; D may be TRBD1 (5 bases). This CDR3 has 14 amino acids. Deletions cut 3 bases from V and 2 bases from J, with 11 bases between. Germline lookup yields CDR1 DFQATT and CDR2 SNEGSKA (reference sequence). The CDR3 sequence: CSASLTGGNQPQHF. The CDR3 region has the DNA TGCAGTGCTAGCCTAACGGGGGGCAATCAGCCCCAGCATTTT.

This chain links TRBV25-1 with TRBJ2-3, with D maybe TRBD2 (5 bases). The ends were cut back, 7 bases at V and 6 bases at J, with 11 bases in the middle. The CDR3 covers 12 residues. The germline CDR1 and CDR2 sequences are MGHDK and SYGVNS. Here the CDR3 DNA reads TGTGCCAGCACCCCCAGCGGTGATACGCAGTATTTT. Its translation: CASTPSGDTQYF.

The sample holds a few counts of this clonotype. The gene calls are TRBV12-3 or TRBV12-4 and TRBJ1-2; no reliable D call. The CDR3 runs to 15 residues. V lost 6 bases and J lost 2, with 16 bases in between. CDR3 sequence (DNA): TGTGCCAGCAGGCCCGGGAAAGCCGGGAACTATGGCTACACCTTC. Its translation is CASRPGKAGNYGYTF.

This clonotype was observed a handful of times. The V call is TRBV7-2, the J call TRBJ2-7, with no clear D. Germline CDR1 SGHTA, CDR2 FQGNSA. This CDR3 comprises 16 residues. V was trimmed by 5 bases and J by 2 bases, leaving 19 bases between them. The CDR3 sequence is CASSGRVRTVTYEQYF. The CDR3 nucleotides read TGTGCCAGCAGCGGCAGAGTAAGGACGGTAACCTACGAGCAGTACTTC.

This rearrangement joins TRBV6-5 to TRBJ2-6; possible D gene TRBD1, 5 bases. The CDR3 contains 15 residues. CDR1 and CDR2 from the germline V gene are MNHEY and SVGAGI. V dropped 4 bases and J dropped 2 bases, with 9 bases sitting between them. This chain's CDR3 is CASSWQGTGANVLTF. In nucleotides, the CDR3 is TGTGCCAGCAGTTGGCAGGGTACTGGGGCCAACGTCCTGACTTTC.

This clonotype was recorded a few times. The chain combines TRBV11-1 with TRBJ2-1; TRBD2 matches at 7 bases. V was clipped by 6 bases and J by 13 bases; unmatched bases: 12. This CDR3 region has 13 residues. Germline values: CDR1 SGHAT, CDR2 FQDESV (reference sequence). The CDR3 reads CASRGGVRDGQFF. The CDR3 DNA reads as TGTGCCAGCAGGGGGGGGGTTCGGGATGGACAGTTCTTC. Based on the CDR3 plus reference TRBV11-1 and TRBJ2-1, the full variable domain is EAEVAQSPRYKITEKSQAVAFWCDPISGHATLYWYRQILGQGPELLVQFQDESVVDDSQLPKDRFSAERLKGVDSTLKIQPAELGDSAMYLCASRGGVRDGQFFGPGTRLTVL.

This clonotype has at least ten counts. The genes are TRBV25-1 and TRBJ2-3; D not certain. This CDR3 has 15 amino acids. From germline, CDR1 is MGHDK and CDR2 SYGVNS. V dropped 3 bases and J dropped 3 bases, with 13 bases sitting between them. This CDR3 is CASSDGGGSTDTQYF. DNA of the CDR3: TGTGCCAGCAGTGATGGTGGTGGATCTACAGATACGCAGTATTTT.

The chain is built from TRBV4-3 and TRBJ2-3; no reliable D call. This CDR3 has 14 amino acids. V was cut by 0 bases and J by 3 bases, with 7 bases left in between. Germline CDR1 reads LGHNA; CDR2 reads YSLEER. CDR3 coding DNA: TGCGCCAGCAGCCAAGATATGGGAACAGATACGCAGTATTTT. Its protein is CASSQDMGTDTQYF.

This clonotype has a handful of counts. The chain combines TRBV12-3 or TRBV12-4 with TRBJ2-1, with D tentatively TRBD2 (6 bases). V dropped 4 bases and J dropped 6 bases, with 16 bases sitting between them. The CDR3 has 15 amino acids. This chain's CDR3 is CASSWGLPRGNEQFF. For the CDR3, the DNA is TGTGCCAGCAGTTGGGGACTTCCAAGGGGCAATGAGCAGTTCTTC.